These 2 T cell receptor beta chains were all obtained from the same sample, sequenced in a study of cytomegalovirus exposure and HLA in healthy donors. 13 Jbeta primers and 60 Vbeta primers were used for the PCR. Clones were read by immunoSEQ multiplex PCR, and TCRdb kept only the in-frame ones, dropping some. The repertoire includes approximately 100,000 clones, 77% of them detected once, and 10% to 11% sits in the top ten. Sequencing used PBMCs. These receptors all come from a man in his forties in good health and CMV-seropositive.

The chain joins TRBV7-2 to TRBJ1-2, with 10 bases fitting TRBD1. The CDR3 has 14 residues. The ends lost 4 bases at V and 9 bases at J; junction bases unmatched: 8. Germline-derived CDR1 and CDR2 are SGHTA and FQGNSA. This CDR3 is CASSYDRDRGSYTF. The CDR3 coding sequence is TGTGCCAGCAGCTACGACCGGGACAGGGGAAGCTACACCTTC. Full variable domain (outside the CDR3, taken from reference TRBV7-2 and TRBJ1-2): GAGVSQSPSNKVTEKGKDVELRCDPISGHTALYWYRQSLGQGLEFLIYFQGNSAPDKSGLPSDRFSAERTGGSVSTLTIQRTQQEDSAVYLCASSYDRDRGSYTFGSGTRLTVV.

The chain is built from TRBV7-3 and TRBJ2-1; 8 bases agree with TRBD2. With V trimmed by 5 bases and J by 5 bases, 11 bases remained unmatched. This CDR3 contains 16 residues. Germline lookup yields CDR1 SGHTA and CDR2 FQGTGA. CDR3 protein: CASSPGSRGAHNEQFF. For the CDR3, the DNA is TGTGCCAGCAGCCCAGGGTCGCGGGGGGCCCACAATGAGCAGTTCTTC. Together with reference TRBV7-3 and TRBJ2-1, the CDR3 gives the full variable domain: GAGVSQTPSNKVTEKGKYVELRCDPISGHTALYWYRQSLGQGPEFLIYFQGTGAADDSGLPNDRFFAVRPEGSVSTLKIQRTERGDSAVYLCASSPGSRGAHNEQFFGPGTRLTVL.